The present entry profiles one T cell receptor beta chain with its context. Its antigen is unknown. Germline V gene sequence: CDR1 KGHSH, CDR2 LQKENI. V dropped 5 bases and J dropped 9; count of bases not matched to a gene: 8. This CDR3 region has 13 residues. This record belongs to a study of cytomegalovirus exposure and HLA in healthy donors. Turning to the study itself: A prior analysis found about 110 million unique TCR beta sequences from about 179 million T cells. An early release of data contained about 85 million unique TCRs, which came from HLA-typed donors. Study-level points and caveats: A later analysis showed TCR association rates differing by HLA locus, peaking at DRB1 and lowest at HLA-C. The authors reported that TCR beta sequences could predict HLA-A and HLA-B alleles. These predictions were accurate for most subjects in the first cohort.

PCR was performed using 60 Vbeta and 13 Jbeta primers. The table came from immunoSEQ multiplex PCR; TCRdb's copy has only in-frame clones and leaves some out. The table has some 90,000 clones, about three quarters seen once. This receptor was identified in a male donor in good health and CMV-seropositive. The chain uses TRBV18 and TRBJ2-3; TRBD1 matches 7 bases. Sample: PBMCs. CDR3: CASSSHRGDTQYF. CDR3 in DNA: TGTGCCAGCTCATCCCACAGGGGAGACACGCAGTATTTT.